This T cell receptor (beta chain) was recovered during a study of T cell clones after liver transplantation. Study in general: Apart from three HCV-positive recipients, transplants were for non-autoimmune, non-viral reasons.

The germline gives CDR1 LNHDA, CDR2 SQIVND (reference sequence). Trimming removed 5 bases at V and 0 bases at J, with 11 bases between. This CDR3 has 14 residues. Sequencing used immunoSEQ multiplex PCR; TCRdb keeps in-frame clones, though not all of them. The sample shows approximately 7,900 clones, 80% of them seen only once. The specimen comprised CD8+ T cells from blood, sampled before liver transplant. The gene calls are TRBV19 and TRBJ2-7; TRBD1 might be the D (6 bases). This clonotype was sampled from a human donor who received a liver transplant. Here the CDR3 reads CASSWNRDSYEQYF. As DNA, the CDR3 is TGTGCCAGTAGTTGGAACAGGGACTCCTACGAGCAGTACTTC. The complete variable domain, with remaining parts taken from reference TRBV19 and TRBJ2-7, reads DGGITQSPKYLFRKEGQNVTLSCEQNLNHDAMYWYRQDPGQGLRLIYYSQIVNDFQKGDIAEGYSVSREKKESFPLTVTSAQKNPTAFYLCASSWNRDSYEQYFGPGTRLTVT.